The clone carrying this TCR beta chain has ten or more counts. Its antigen is currently unknown. This entry is derived from a study of CD8 T cells in ankylosing spondylitis. 5'-RACE, quantitative and with molecular barcodes, yielded the TCR beta libraries. TCRdb passed the 5' RACE reads through MiXCR, listing each CDR3 protein once. Among around 130,000 distinct CDR3 sequences listed, roughly 8.8% were seen once. Whole-study findings and limits: One TCR beta motif, made up of eight or nine highly homologous variants, appeared characteristic of ankylosing spondylitis blood. CD8+ disease-linked clones were present at relatively low frequencies in blood. From matched ankylosing spondylitis synovial fluid, disease-linked clones were reportedly recovered at significantly enriched levels.

This receptor was identified in a male donor with ankylosing spondylitis or in good health (not recorded which). Sequenced input: blood, either unsorted or a sorted T cell fraction (not recorded which).

CDR3 DNA: TGTGCCAGCAGCCAAGAATGGGGAGGGGACACTGAAGCTTTCTTT. Protein: CASSQEWGGDTEAFF. The chain has TRBV4-2 and TRBJ1-1, with a weak D call TRBD1 (5 bases). V was cut by 0 bases and J by 3 bases, with 11 bases left in between. Germline V gene sequence: CDR1 LGHNA, CDR2 YNFKEQ. There are 15 residues in the CDR3.